This T cell receptor (beta chain) stems from a study of CD8+CD57+ T cells in acquired aplastic anemia. Study context: When averaged, DNA from sorted CD4+ and CD8+ cells came to approximately 3.2 ug. Reads per healthy sample averaged roughly 9.9 million (CD4+) and 11.0 million (CD8+). Study conclusions and caveats: Some 30 shared CD8+ CDR3s appeared highly expressed within patients' immunodominant clones.

Genomic DNA, the template, was used for profiling of the TCR beta VDJ and CDR3. TCRdb used MiXCR to reprocess the reads, holding one entry per CDR3 protein. Of hundreds of thousands of distinct CDR3 sequences listed, under 80% were seen once; the top ten hold under 5%. Germline V gene data show CDR1 as SEHNR and CDR2 as FQNEAQ (reference sequence). The CDR3 extends over 15 amino acids. Remarks on this clonotype: Its antigen remains unidentified. At one boundary the junction diverges from the germline segment, which might be a read error.

Sequenced sample: sorted CD4+, CD8+, or CD8+CD57+ T cells (not recorded which) from PBMCs. V usage is TRBV7-9 and J usage is TRBJ2-7, with D possibly being TRBD2 (5 bases). The TCR originated in a human donor in good health, serving as a control. The CDR3 nucleotides read TGCGCCAGCAGCGAAGAATTTCGGTCAGGCGGAGGCTACTACTTC. Protein: CASSEEFRSGGGYYF.